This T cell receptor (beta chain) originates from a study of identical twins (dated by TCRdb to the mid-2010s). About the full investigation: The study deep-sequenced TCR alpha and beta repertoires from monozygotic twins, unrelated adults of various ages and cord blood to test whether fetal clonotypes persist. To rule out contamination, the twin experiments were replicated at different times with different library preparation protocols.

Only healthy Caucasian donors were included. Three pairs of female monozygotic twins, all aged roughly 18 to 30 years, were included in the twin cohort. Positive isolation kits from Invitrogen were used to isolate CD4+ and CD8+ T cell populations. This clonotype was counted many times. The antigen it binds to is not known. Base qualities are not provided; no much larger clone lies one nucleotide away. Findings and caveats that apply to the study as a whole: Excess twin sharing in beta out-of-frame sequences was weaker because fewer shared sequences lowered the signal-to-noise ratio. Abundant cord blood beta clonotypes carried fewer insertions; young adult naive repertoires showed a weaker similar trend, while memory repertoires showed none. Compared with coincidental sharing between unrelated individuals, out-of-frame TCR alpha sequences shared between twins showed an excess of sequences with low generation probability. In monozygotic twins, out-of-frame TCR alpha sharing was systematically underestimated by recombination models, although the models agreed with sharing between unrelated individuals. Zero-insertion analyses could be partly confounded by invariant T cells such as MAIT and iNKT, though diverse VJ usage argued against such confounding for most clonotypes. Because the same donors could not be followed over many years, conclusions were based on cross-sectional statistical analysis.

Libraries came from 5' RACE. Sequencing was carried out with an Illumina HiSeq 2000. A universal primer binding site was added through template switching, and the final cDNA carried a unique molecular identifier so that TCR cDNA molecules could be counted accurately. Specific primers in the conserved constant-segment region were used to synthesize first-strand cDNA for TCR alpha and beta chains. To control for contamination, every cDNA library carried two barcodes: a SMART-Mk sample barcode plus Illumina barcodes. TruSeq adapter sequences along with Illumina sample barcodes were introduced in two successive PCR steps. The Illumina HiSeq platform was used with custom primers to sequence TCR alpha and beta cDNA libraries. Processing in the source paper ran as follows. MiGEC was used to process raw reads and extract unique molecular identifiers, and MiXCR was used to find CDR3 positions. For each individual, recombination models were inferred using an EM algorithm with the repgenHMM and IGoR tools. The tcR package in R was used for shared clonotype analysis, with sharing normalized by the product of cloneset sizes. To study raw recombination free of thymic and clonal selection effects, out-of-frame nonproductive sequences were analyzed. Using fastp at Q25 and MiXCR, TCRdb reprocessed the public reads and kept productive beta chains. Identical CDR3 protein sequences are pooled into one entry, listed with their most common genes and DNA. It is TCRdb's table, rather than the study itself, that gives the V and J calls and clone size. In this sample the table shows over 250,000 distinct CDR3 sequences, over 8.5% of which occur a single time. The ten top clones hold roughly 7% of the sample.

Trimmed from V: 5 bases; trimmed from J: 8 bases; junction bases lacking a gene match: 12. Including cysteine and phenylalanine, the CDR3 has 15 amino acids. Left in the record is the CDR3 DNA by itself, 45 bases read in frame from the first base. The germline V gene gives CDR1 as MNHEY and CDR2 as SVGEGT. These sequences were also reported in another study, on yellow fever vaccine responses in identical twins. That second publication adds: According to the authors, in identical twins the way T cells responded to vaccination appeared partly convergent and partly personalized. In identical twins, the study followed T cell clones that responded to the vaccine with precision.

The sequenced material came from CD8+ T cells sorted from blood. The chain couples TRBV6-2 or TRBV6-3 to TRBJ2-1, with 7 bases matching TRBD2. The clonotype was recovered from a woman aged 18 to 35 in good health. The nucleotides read TGTGCCAGCAGTCGCCCAGTGGCGGGAGATGATGAGCAGTTCTTC. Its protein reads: CASSRPVAGDDEQFF.